The clone carrying this T cell receptor (beta chain) was detected a few times. Antigen: not known. Looked up from germline, CDR1 is SGHRS and CDR2 is YFSETQ. V was shortened by 2 bases and J by 1 base, with 17 bases between the two germline ends. The CDR3 is made up of 17 amino acids. The data stem from a study of beta chain features in type 1 diabetes. On the study more broadly: Examination spanned fewer than 140,000,000 sorted cells from all samples. Points from the study as a whole: TCRB CDR3 length was moderately but significantly reduced in all four CD4+ subsets of Type 1 diabetes patients. No resolution was reached here on whether HLA type influences TCRB rearrangement. At VDJ recombination sites, type 1 diabetes patients had fewer insertions and more deleted nucleotides.

Reverse transcription of all isolated RNA meant that expressed TCRB transcripts were sequenced. The repertoire was sequenced with immunoSEQ multiplex PCR; TCRdb's copy has only in-frame clones and lacks some. The table records 150,000 to 200,000 clones, around 9.7% of them present only once. This clonotype originated in a woman in her 30s with type 1 diabetes. The sequencing sample was made of central memory CD4+ T cells from blood. The chain couples TRBV5-1 to TRBJ2-3; TRBD1 might be the D (6 bases). The CDR3: CASSLIGEQGRTDTQYF. CDR3 bases: TGCGCCAGCAGCTTAATTGGGGAGCAGGGGCGCACAGATACGCAGTATTTT.